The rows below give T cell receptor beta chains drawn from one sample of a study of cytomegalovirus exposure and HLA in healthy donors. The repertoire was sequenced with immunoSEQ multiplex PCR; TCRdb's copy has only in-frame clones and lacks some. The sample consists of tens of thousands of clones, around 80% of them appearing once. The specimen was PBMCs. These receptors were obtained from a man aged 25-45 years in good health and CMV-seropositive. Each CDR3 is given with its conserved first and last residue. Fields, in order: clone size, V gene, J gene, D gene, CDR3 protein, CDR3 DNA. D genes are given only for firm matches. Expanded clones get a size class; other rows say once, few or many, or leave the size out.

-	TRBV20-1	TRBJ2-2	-	CSASLTGELFF	TGCAGTGCTAGTCTAACCGGGGAGCTGTTTTTT
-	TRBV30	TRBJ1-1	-	CAWSMIQGQAFF	TGTGCCTGGAGTATGATTCAGGGTCAGGCTTTCTTT
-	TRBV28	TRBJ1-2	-	CASKTTVTIYGYTF	TGTGCCAGCAAGACGACAGTTACTATCTATGGCTACACCTTC
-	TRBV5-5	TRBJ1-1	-	CASSQGVVTEAFF	TGTGCCAGCAGCCAAGGGGTTGTCACTGAAGCTTTCTTT
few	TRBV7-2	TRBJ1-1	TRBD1	CASSIPGQEAFF	TGTGCCAGCAGCATACCGGGACAGGAAGCTTTCTTT
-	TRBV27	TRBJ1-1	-	CASSRRQVRGSNTEAFF	TGTGCCAGCAGTCGACGACAGGTACGAGGGTCGAACACTGAAGCTTTCTTT
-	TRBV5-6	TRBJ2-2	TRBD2	CASSLGLAGGELFF	TGTGCCAGCAGCTTGGGACTAGCAGGCGGGGAGCTGTTTTTT
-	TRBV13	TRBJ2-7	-	CASSLEHRAPYEQYF	TGTGCCAGCAGCTTAGAGCACAGGGCCCCCTACGAGCAGTACTTC
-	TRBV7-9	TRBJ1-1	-	CSRRQRTVLNTEAFF	TGTTCCAGACGACAACGTACAGTACTGAACACTGAAGCTTTCTTT
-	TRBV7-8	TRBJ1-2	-	CASSFRSLGGYTF	TGTGCCAGCAGCTTTCGGTCGCTCGGGGGCTACACCTTC
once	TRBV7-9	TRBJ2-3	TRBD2	CASSSREVDTQYF	TGTGCCAGCAGCTCTCGGGAGGTAGATACGCAGTATTTT
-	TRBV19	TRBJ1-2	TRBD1	CASSSGQGARLLGYTF	TGTGCCAGTAGTTCCGGACAGGGAGCCCGACTACTCGGCTACACCTTC
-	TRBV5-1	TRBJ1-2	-	CASSLAGRSGYTF	TGCGCCAGCAGCTTGGCCGGGAGATCCGGCTACACCTTC
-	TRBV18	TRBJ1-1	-	CASSPRTEGVAFF	TGTGCCAGCTCACCACGGACAGAGGGAGTAGCTTTCTTT
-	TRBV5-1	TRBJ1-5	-	CASSLGEKGNQPQHF	TGCGCCAGCAGCTTGGGGGAGAAGGGCAATCAGCCCCAGCATTTT
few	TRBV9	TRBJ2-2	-	CASSTGQSTGELFF	TGTGCCAGCAGCACCGGACAGTCCACCGGGGAGCTGTTTTTT